This TCR beta chain is drawn from a study of blood T cells in healthy people across ages. Turning to this clonotype: The antigen remains undetermined. An end of the junction differs from the germline gene, which may be a read error.

Study findings and constraints: In older individuals, TCR beta diversity per million T cells was lower, falling roughly linearly with age. Observed TCR beta diversity showed a strong correlation with the percentage of naive T cells as measured by flow cytometry.

This CDR3 is built from 10 residues. Germline loops: CDR1 MNHEY, CDR2 SMNVEV (reference sequence). Roughly 10 milliliters of peripheral blood were drawn from each donor. No fewer than 6 micrograms of total RNA were isolated from every sample. The use of a sample-barcoded 5' primer and a J-beta primer mix characterized a second PCR of roughly 6 to 12 cycles. TCRdb recomputed calls from the 5' RACE reads with MiXCR, one row per CDR3 protein. Of 700,000 to 1,000,000 distinct CDR3 sequences in the sample, about 42% are singletons; the top ten hold around 18%. The V call is TRBV27, the J call TRBJ1-6; no clear D. The sequence derives from a man aged 55 to 69 in good health. The sequenced sample was blood. The CDR3 protein is CASSLRPPHF. The CDR3 nucleotides are TGTGCCAGCAGTTTACGTCCCCCCCACTTT.